Reported below is one T cell receptor (beta chain). Only one count was recorded for this clone. No antigen is known for it. An end of the junction does not agree with germline; a read error may underlie this. Synthetic TCR analog templates were spiked into each PCR to estimate absolute template abundance from read counts. The immunoSEQ assay was used to amplify TCRbeta CDR3 regions from genomic DNA with bias-controlled V and J gene primers. Sequencing of rearranged TCRbeta segments was done at approximately 20X coverage. Concerning the study's data processing: Clustering was used to correct sequencing errors, and CDR3s were annotated against IMGT so that V, D and J genes could be assigned. Out-of-frame and stop-codon sequences were excluded, and only productive TCRbeta rearrangements were used in downstream analyses. Clonality was computed as one minus Shannon entropy normalized by the log of the number of unique productive sequences. Clones differing between time points or between blood and tumor were identified by Fisher's exact test with Benjamini-Hochberg correction at adjusted p below 0.01. TCRdb mirrors the immuneACCESS table, restricted to in-frame sequences. Some clones are absent from its copies; in checked studies, under half trace to an unresolved V gene, and the reason for the others is unknown. V and J calls and clone size are given by that table; D and trimming were obtained from the DNA. The sample table holds 75,000 to 100,000 clones, of which around four fifths were seen once. Roughly 8% of the sample rests with the top ten.

This sample was taken from a study of PD-L1 blockade in urothelial cancer (dated by TCRdb to 2016 to 2017). Regarding the research as a whole: All patients started therapy in the mid-2010s and received atezolizumab 1,200 mg intravenously every 3 weeks. In the same patients who had TCR sequencing, pretreatment tumors also underwent whole exome sequencing and RNA sequencing. Pretreatment blood TCR-seq was available for about 30 patients, at least one posttreatment blood collection was obtained for 25 or so patients, and tumor TCR-seq was available for 25 or so patients. An ECOG performance status of 0 or 1 was recorded for the patients, and 0 to 3 prior chemotherapy regimens had been received by the patients. Progression-free survival longer than 6 months counted as durable clinical benefit, and TCR features were additionally tested against both progression-free and overall survival. Twenty-five of 29 patients were identified as males with urothelial cancer of bladder origin, and a prior smoking history was reported by 18 of 29 patients. Pretreatment tumor samples, along with matched peripheral blood serially collected before and after atezolizumab treatment, were subjected to TCR sequencing. Blood samples were analyzed at two time points: 3 weeks after treatment start (second dose) and 6 weeks after treatment start. Blood samples gave median yields of around 150,000 T cells and some 84,000 unique TCRs, along with a median clonality of 0.080. Durable clinical benefit was achieved by nine patients and was not achieved by 20 patients. An exploratory multi-omic analysis was conducted of the somatic, immune and clinical correlates of response to PD-L1 blockade with atezolizumab in urothelial cancer. Summary of the overall study and its limitations: At 3 weeks after the start of treatment, tumor-associated TCR clones in peripheral blood had expanded more in patients with durable benefit (n ≈ 20, p = 0.022). Small sample size (n of about 30) and many exploratory analyses mean the results are intended to be hypothesis-generating. Improved progression-free and overall survival was found to be associated with pretreatment peripheral blood TCR clonality below the median.

The germline V gene supplies CDR1 MNHNS and CDR2 SASEGT. Including the terminal cysteine and phenylalanine, the CDR3 comprises 15 residues. Only the CDR3 portion is preserved as DNA: 45 bases, with reading frame beginning at the first base. This specimen's time point label, interpreted: peripheral blood 6 weeks after treatment start. A total of roughly 31 patients with locally advanced or metastatic urothelial carcinoma, treated at Memorial Sloan Kettering on a trial protocol, made up the cohort. Peripheral blood mononuclear cells were collected pretreatment and during treatment, with between 1 and 8 total time points per patient. The Qiagen DNeasy Blood extraction kit was used to purify genomic DNA from total PBMCs and from tumor samples. Collected pretreatment and during treatment, PBMCs were isolated and stored as previously described.

The receptor comes from a man in his sixties or seventies with urothelial cancer. This chain joins TRBV6-1 to TRBJ2-7, with 8 bases aligning to TRBD2. Specimen: PBMCs, collected around atezolizumab (anti-PD-L1) treatment. The CDR3 amino acid sequence is: CATSPAGGSSYEQYF. The DNA reads as follows: TGTGCCACCAGTCCTGCGGGGGGATCCTCCTACGAGCAGTACTTC.